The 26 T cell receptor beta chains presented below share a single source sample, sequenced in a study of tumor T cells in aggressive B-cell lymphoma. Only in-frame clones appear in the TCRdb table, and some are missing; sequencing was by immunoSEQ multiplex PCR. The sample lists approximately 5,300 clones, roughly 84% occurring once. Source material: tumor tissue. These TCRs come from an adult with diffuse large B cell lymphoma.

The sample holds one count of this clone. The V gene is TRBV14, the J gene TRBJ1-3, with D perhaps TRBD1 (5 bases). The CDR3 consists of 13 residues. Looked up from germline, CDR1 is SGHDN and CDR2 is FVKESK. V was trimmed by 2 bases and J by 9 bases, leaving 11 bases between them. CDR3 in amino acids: CASSQILGGTIYF. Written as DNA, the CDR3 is TGTGCCAGCAGCCAAATCCTGGGGGGCACCATATATTTT.

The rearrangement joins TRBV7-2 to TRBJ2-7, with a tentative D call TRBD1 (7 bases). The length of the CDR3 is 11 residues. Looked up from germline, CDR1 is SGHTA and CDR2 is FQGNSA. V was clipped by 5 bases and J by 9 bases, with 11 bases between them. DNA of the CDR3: TGTGCCAGCAGCACGCGGGACAGGCAGTACTTC. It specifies CASSTRDRQYF.

The CDR3 region has the DNA TGTGCCAGCAGCTTTCAGGGTGCAGATACGCAGTATTTT. Protein: CASSFQGADTQYF. The chain recombines TRBV11-2 with TRBJ2-3; possible D gene TRBD1, 5 bases. With 3 bases removed from V and 4 bases from J, the gap between germline ends came to 8 bases. This CDR3 has 13 amino acids. CDR1 is SGHAT, CDR2 FQNNGV, per germline.

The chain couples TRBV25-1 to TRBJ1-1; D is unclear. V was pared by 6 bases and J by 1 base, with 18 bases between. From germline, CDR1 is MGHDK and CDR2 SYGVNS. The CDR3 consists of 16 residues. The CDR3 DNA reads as TGTGCCAGCAGCCCAACCCCACTAGTTAAGAACACTGAAGCTTTCTTT. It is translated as CASSPTPLVKNTEAFF.

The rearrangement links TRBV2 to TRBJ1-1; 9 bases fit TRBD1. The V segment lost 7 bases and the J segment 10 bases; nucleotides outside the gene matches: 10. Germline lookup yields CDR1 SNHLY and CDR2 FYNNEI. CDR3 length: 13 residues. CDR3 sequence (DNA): TGTGCCAGCAACCCGGGACAGGGCCCTATAGCTTTCTTT. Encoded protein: CASNPGQGPIAFF.

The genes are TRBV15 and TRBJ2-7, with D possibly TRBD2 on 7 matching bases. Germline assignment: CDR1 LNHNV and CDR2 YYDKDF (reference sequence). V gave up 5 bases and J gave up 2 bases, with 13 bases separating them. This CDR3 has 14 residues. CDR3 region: CATSPRGAAYEQYF. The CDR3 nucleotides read TGTGCCACCAGCCCCCGGGGGGCTGCCTACGAGCAGTACTTC.

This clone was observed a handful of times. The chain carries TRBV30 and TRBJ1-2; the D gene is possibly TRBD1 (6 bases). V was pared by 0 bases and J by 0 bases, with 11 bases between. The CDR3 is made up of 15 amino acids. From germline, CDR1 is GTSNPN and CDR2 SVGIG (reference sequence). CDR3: CAWSVNRVTNYGYTF. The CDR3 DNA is TGTGCCTGGAGTGTAAACAGGGTGACTAACTATGGCTACACCTTC.

CDR3: CASSISGGANTDTQYF. CDR3 DNA sequence: TGTGCCAGCAGCATCAGCGGGGGGGCTAACACAGATACGCAGTATTTT. The chain links TRBV14 to TRBJ2-3, with 10 positions matching TRBD2. Looked up from germline, CDR1 is SGHDN and CDR2 is FVKESK. V dropped 5 bases and J dropped 2; count of bases not matched to a gene: 7. The CDR3 spans 16 residues.

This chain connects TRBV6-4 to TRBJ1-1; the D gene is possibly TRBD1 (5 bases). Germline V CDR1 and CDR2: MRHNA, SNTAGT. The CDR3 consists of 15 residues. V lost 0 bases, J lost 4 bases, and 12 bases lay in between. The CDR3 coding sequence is TGTGCCAGCAGTGACTCATTACAGGTGGGCACTGAAGCTTTCTTT. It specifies CASSDSLQVGTEAFF.

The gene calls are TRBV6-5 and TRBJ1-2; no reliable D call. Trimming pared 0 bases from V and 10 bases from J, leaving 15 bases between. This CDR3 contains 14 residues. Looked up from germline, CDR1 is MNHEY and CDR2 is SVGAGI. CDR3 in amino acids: CASSYSETLDFYTF. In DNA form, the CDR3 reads TGTGCCAGCAGTTACTCGGAGACATTGGACTTCTACACCTTC.

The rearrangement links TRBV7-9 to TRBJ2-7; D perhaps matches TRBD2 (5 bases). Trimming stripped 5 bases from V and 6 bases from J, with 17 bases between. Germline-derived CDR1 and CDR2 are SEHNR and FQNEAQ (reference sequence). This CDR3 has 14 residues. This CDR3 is CASSPGRMISEQYF. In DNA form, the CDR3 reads TGTGCCAGCAGCCCGGGGAGAATGATATCCGAGCAGTACTTC.

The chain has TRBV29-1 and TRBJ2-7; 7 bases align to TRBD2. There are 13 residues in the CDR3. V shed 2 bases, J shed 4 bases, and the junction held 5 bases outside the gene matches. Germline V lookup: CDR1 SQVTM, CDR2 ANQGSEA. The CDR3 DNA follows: TGCAGCGTTGAAATGTTCGGGGGGTACGAGCAGTACTTC. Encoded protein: CSVEMFGGYEQYF.

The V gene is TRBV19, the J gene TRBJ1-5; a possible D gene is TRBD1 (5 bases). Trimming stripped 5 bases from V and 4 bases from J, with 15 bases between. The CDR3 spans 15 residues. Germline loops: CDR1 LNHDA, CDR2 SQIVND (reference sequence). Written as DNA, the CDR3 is TGTGCCAGTAGTTGGAAGGGACTGCTTAATCAGCCCCAGCATTTT. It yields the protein CASSWKGLLNQPQHF. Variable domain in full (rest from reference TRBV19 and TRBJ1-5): DGGITQSPKYLFRKEGQNVTLSCEQNLNHDAMYWYRQDPGQGLRLIYYSQIVNDFQKGDIAEGYSVSREKKESFPLTVTSAQKNPTAFYLCASSWKGLLNQPQHFGDGTRLSIL.

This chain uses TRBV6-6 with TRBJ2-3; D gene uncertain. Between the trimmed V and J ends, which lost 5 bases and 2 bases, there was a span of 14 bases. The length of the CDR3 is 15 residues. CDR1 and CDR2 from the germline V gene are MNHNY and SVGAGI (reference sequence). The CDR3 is CASSIRSVTTDTQYF. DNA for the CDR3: TGTGCCAGCAGTATCCGGTCGGTCACCACAGATACGCAGTATTTT.

This chain's CDR3 is CASRSRDPWEASQETQYF. The CDR3 coding sequence is TGTGCCAGCAGGAGCCGGGATCCATGGGAAGCGAGCCAAGAGACCCAGTACTTC. The genes are TRBV2 and TRBJ2-5; tentatively, D is TRBD2 (5 bases). Germline CDR1 and CDR2: SNHLY and FYNNEI. This CDR3 has 18 amino acids. Trimming shortened V by 6 bases and J by 1 base, and 24 bases separated the two germline ends.

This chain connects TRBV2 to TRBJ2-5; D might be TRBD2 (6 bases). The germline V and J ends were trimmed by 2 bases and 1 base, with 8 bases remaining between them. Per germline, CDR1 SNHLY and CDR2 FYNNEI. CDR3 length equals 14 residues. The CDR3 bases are TGTGCCAGCAGTGAATGGGACTCCCAAGAGACCCAGTACTTC. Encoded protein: CASSEWDSQETQYF.

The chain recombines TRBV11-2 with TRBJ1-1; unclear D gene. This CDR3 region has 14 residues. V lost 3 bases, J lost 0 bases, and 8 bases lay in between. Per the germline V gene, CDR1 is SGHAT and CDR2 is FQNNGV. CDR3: CASSFGGLNTEAFF. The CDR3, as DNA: TGTGCCAGCAGCTTTGGAGGGCTGAACACTGAAGCTTTCTTT.

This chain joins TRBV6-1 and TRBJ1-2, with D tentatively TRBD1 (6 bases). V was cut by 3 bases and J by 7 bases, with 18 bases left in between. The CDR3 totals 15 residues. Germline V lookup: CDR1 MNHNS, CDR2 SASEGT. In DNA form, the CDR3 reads TGTGCCAGCAGTGATTTTCTGCAGGGGTCGACTGGCTACACCTTC. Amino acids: CASSDFLQGSTGYTF.

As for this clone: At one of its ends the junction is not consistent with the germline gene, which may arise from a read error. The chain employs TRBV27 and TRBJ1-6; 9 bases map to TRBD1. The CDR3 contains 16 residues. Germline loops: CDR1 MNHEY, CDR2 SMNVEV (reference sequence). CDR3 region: CASTDRGITYNSPFHF. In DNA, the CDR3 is TGTGCCAGCACCGACAGGGGGATTACCTATAATTCACCCTTCCACTTT.

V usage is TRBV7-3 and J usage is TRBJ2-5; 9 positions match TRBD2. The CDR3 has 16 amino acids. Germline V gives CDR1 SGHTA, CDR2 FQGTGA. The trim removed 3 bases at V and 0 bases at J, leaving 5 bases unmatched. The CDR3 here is CASSLEGGGDQETQYF. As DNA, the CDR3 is TGTGCCAGCAGCTTGGAAGGCGGGGGGGACCAAGAGACCCAGTACTTC. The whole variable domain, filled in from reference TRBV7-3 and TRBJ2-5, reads GAGVSQTPSNKVTEKGKYVELRCDPISGHTALYWYRQSLGQGPEFLIYFQGTGAADDSGLPNDRFFAVRPEGSVSTLKIQRTERGDSAVYLCASSLEGGGDQETQYFGPGTRLLVL.

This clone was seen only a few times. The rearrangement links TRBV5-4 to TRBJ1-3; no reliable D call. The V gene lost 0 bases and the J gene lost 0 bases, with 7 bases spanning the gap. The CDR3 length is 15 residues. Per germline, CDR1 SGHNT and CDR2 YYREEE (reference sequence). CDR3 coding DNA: TGTGCCAGCAGCTTGGGGGCTTCCTCTGGAAACACCATATATTTT. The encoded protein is CASSLGASSGNTIYF.

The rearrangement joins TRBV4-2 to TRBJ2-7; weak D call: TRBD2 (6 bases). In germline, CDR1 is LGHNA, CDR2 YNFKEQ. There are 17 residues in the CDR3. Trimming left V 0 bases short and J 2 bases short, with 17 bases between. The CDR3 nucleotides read TGTGCCAGCAGCCAAGAGGGATCCGGGACTCGGACCTACGAGCAGTACTTC. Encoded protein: CASSQEGSGTRTYEQYF.

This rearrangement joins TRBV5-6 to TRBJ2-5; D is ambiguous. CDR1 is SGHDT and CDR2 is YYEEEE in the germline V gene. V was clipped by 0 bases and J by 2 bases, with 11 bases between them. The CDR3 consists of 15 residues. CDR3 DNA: TGTGCCAGCAGCTTGGTGGTTACGGGTCAAGAGACCCAGTACTTC. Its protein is CASSLVVTGQETQYF.

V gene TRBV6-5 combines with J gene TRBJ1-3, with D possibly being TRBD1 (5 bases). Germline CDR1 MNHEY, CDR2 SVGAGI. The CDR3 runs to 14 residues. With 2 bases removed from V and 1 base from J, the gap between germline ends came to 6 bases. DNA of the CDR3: TGTGCCAGCAGTTACGGGGGGTCTGGAAACACCATATATTTT. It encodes CASSYGGSGNTIYF.

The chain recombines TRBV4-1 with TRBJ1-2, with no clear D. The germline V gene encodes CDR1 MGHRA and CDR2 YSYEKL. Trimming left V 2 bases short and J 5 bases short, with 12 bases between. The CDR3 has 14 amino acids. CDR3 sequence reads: CASSQHSSIYGYTF. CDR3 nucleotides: TGCGCCAGCAGCCAACATAGCAGCATTTATGGCTACACCTTC.

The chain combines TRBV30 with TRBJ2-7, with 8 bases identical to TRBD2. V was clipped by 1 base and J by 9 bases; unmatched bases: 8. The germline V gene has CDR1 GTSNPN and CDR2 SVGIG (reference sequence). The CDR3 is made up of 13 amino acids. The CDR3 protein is CAWSAGTRGRQYF. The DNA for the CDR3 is TGTGCCTGGAGTGCCGGGACTAGAGGTCGGCAGTACTTC.